This entry features one T cell receptor beta chain sequence. No cognate antigen has been identified for it. Base qualities are not at hand, and no much larger clone is one base apart. One collaborating source in Seattle enrolled patients while the patients were actively infected and followed the patients over time throughout the course of disease. Whole blood was collected in K2EDTA tubes by collaborating institutions according to the institutions' own protocols. For TCRbeta analysis, collaborators shipped samples as frozen whole blood, isolated PBMCs, or DNA extracted from either of those sample types. These data belong to a study of blood T cell repertoires in COVID-19 (dated by TCRdb to the early 2020s). Background for the entire study: Samples from collaborators originated in the United States, Italy and Spain and spanned both the acute and convalescent phases of COVID-19. The material from the prospective study consisted of cDNA or gDNA derived from T cells, B-cell-depleted T cells, or PBMCs. The repertoires were released in a freely available public database meant as a resource for research on the immune response to SARS-CoV-2. A de-identified subject ID, COVID-19 status, age in years and sex were almost always included in the sample metadata. Subjects who had been exposed to COVID-19, were actively infected with it, or had recovered from it provided the deeply sampled blood TCRbeta repertoires that made up the dataset. Where HLA class I and class II types were available, the types were taken from metadata supplied by the sample provider, not from assay-based typing. Samples were obtained from the ongoing ImmuneRACE study (first 160 participants) and from 1,000 to 1,500 subjects provided by 6 global collaborators.

TCRbeta CDR3 regions were amplified from genomic DNA using the immunoSEQ Assay, a bias-controlled multiplex PCR. Per the source publication's procedure: The number of nucleated cells in each sample was estimated from the amplification of reference gene primers within the assay. Sequence reads were collapsed and filtered to measure the absolute abundance of every unique TCRbeta CDR3 rearrangement. For each sample, productive Simpson clonality was calculated by taking the square root of Simpson's diversity index across productive rearrangements. Not all clones reach the TCRdb copy of this immuneACCESS table, which keeps in-frame sequences only. Checked studies attribute under half of the gap to unresolved V genes and leave the rest unexplained. V, J and clone size reflect that table, while D and trimming were determined from the DNA. The table for this sample lists almost 350,000 clones; 89% of them were counted only once. Over 3.5% of the sample comes from the top ten.

The paper's findings and limits, for the study overall: The amount of clinical and demographic metadata varied by source and participant and was provided uncurated.

The CDR3 contains 14 residues, cysteine and phenylalanine counted. Only the CDR3 portion is preserved as DNA: 42 bases, with reading frame beginning at the first base. Unmatched junction bases come to 6, with V trimmed by 3 bases and J by 8 bases. The germline V gene sets CDR1 to MDHEN and CDR2 to SYDVKM. The sequenced sample consisted of peripheral blood. In this chain, TRBV28 is recombined with TRBJ1-2, with 10 central nucleotides matching TRBD1. The receptor's source is a woman in her sixties with COVID-19, enrolled during active disease. The CDR3 has the sequence CASSFGGTGVGYTF. The DNA reads TGTGCCAGCAGTTTTGGGGGGACAGGGGTGGGCTACACCTTC.